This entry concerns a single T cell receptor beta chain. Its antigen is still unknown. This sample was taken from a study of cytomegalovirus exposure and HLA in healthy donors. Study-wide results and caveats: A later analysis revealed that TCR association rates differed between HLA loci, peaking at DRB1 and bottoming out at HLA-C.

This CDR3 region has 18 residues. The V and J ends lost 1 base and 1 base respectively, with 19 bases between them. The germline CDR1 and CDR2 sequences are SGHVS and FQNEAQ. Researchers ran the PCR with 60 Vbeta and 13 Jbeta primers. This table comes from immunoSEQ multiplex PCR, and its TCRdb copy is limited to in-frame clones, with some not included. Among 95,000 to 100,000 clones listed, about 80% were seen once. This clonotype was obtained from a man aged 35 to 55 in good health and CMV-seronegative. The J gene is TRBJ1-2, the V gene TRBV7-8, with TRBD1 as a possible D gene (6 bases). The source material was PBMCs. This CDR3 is CASSLGMLDSKFNYGYTF. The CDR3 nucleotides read TGTGCCAGCAGCTTAGGCATGTTGGACAGTAAATTTAACTATGGCTACACCTTC. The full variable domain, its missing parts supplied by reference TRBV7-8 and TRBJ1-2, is GAGVSQSPRYKVAKRGQDVALRCDPISGHVSLFWYQQALGQGPEFLTYFQNEAQLDKSGLPSDRFFAERPEGSVSTLKIQRTQQEDSAVYLCASSLGMLDSKFNYGYTFGSGTRLTVV.